Below, 23 T cell receptor beta chains from the same sample are listed, as sequenced in a study of shared clonotypes between healthy human individuals. Here immunoSEQ multiplex PCR was the method, and the copy in TCRdb shows in-frame clones only, minus some. The sample includes 450,000 to 500,000 clones, 70% to 80% of them seen just once. The material sequenced was PBMCs. The receptors come from a woman aged 40 to 55 in good health. Some clones in this sample may be carry-over from other donors' samples.

V and J are TRBV28 and TRBJ1-2; D is unclear. Germline CDR1 and CDR2: MDHEN and SYDVKM. The V and J ends lost 10 bases and 8 bases respectively, with 20 bases between them. The CDR3 sequence is 13 residues long. This CDR3 reads CAIPFGPTDGYTF. DNA for the CDR3: TGTGCCATCCCTTTCGGGCCGACGGACGGCTACACCTTC.

Comment on this clone: Other nucleotide sequences in the sample specify the same CDR3. This chain connects TRBV20-1 to TRBJ1-2; no clear D. The V gene's germline CDR1 is DFQATT and CDR2 SNEGSKA (reference sequence). The CDR3 is 10 residues long. The ends were cut back, 6 bases at V and 2 bases at J, with 4 bases in the middle. CDR3 region: CSAQNYGYTF. The CDR3 bases are TGCAGTGCCCAGAACTATGGCTACACCTTC.

On this clone: This same CDR3 is encoded by further DNA sequences in the sample. The V gene is TRBV5-1, the J gene TRBJ1-3; D uncertain. The length of the CDR3 is 13 residues. V was shortened by 0 bases and J by 2 bases, with 3 bases between the two germline ends. The germline V gene has CDR1 SGHRS and CDR2 YFSETQ. CDR3 nucleotide sequence: TGCGCCAGCAGCTTGGGGGCTGGAAACACCATATATTTT. Translating gives CASSLGAGNTIYF.

The chain uses TRBV4-1 and TRBJ2-2; 12 bases line up with TRBD2. The ends lost 1 base at V and 4 bases at J; junction bases unmatched: 7. CDR3 length equals 18 residues. CDR1 is MGHRA and CDR2 is YSYEKL in the germline V gene. The CDR3 is CASSQALTSGRPTGELFF. CDR3 in DNA: TGCGCCAGCAGCCAAGCCTTAACTAGCGGGAGGCCCACCGGGGAGCTGTTTTTT.

Only a few counts were recorded for this clone. The genes are TRBV30 and TRBJ1-5; the D is unclear. The germline V and J ends were trimmed by 1 base and 4 bases, with 8 bases remaining between them. Germline CDR1 reads GTSNPN; CDR2 reads SVGIG (reference sequence). This CDR3 has 13 residues. Here the CDR3 DNA reads TGTGCCTGGAGTGGGGAAGATAATCAGCCCCAGCATTTT. Translated: CAWSGEDNQPQHF.

The chain employs TRBV29-1 and TRBJ2-2; a possible D gene is TRBD1 (5 bases). V was trimmed by 4 bases and J by 4 bases, leaving 10 bases between them. Per germline, CDR1 SQVTM and CDR2 ANQGSEA. The CDR3 sequence is 13 residues long. The CDR3 sequence is CSVGPGPTGELFF. The CDR3 region has the DNA TGCAGCGTTGGGCCAGGGCCCACCGGGGAGCTGTTTTTT.

V gene TRBV4-2 combines with J gene TRBJ1-1; TRBD1 aligns across 7 bases. This CDR3 contains 16 residues. Germline CDR1 reads LGHNA; CDR2 reads YNFKEQ. V dropped 1 base and J dropped 4; count of bases not matched to a gene: 9. CDR3 amino acids: CASSQGGGRGGTEAFF. The CDR3 coding sequence is TGTGCCAGCAGCCAAGGAGGAGGCAGGGGGGGCACTGAAGCTTTCTTT.

Points on this clone: This sample includes further DNA sequences coding for the same CDR3. CDR3 in DNA: TGTGCCAGCAGTTACTCGCCCTACGAGCAGTACTTC. It encodes CASSYSPYEQYF. The V gene is TRBV6-5, the J gene TRBJ2-5; no reliable D call. The J call is doubtful: the DNA matches TRBJ2-7 better. Germline values: CDR1 MNHEY, CDR2 SVGAGI. The CDR3 runs 12 residues.

The V gene is TRBV11-2, the J gene TRBJ2-1, with no clear D. Germline-derived CDR1 and CDR2 are SGHAT and FQNNGV. The ends were cut back, 1 base at V and 0 bases at J, with 10 bases in the middle. The CDR3 has 16 residues. The CDR3 DNA sequence: TGTGCCAGCAGCTTAGTAAGGCCCAGCTCCTACAATGAGCAGTTCTTC. Its translation is CASSLVRPSSYNEQFF.

This clone was picked up a small number of times. J is TRBJ2-3 and V is TRBV28, with 8 bases lining up with TRBD2. The CDR3 spans 16 residues. V was clipped by 3 bases and J by 6 bases; unmatched bases: 11. Germline V gives CDR1 MDHEN, CDR2 SYDVKM. CDR3 in amino acids: CASSFPGTRRGDTQYF. CDR3 DNA sequence: TGTGCCAGCAGTTTCCCTGGGACTAGGCGTGGGGATACGCAGTATTTT.

The DNA of the CDR3 is TGTGCCAGCAGCTTGCAAGGGACTAGCGGGAGGGGGGAAGATACGCAGTATTTT. Translated, it gives CASSLQGTSGRGEDTQYF. The chain combines TRBV7-2 with TRBJ2-3; 16 bases are a match to TRBD2. V dropped 3 bases and J dropped 5; count of bases not matched to a gene: 8. The CDR3 totals 18 residues. Germline V gene lookup returns CDR1 SGHTA and CDR2 FQGNSA.

This clone was counted a few times. This chain links TRBV28 with TRBJ2-2; D ambiguous. Germline CDR1 is MDHEN and CDR2 is SYDVKM. The CDR3 is made up of 12 amino acids. Trimming took off 6 bases at V and 4 bases at J, with 6 bases between the two ends. CDR3 in amino acids: CASSYSTGELFF. The CDR3 nucleotides are TGTGCCAGCAGCTACAGCACCGGGGAGCTGTTTTTT. Full variable domain (outside the CDR3, taken from reference TRBV28 and TRBJ2-2): DVKVTQSSRYLVKRTGEKVFLECVQDMDHENMFWYRQDPGLGLRLIYFSYDVKMKEKGDIPEGYSVSREKKERFSLILESASTNQTSMYLCASSYSTGELFFGEGSRLTVL.

The V gene is TRBV4-3, the J gene TRBJ2-7, with D tentatively TRBD1 (5 bases). Germline CDR1 reads LGHNA; CDR2 reads YSLEER. The V and J ends lost 2 bases and 0 bases respectively, with 11 bases between them. This CDR3 spans 15 amino acids. In nucleotides, the CDR3 is TGCGCCAGCAGCCAACTAAGGGGTAACTCCTACGAGCAGTACTTC. It translates to CASSQLRGNSYEQYF.

The chain couples TRBV27 to TRBJ2-1, with D unclear. There are 15 residues in the CDR3. Trimming left V 4 bases short and J 0 bases short, with 10 bases between. CDR1 MNHEY and CDR2 SMNVEV come from the germline V gene (reference sequence). CDR3 loop: CASSWRPNSYNEQFF. CDR3 nucleotide sequence: TGTGCCAGCAGTTGGCGGCCCAACTCCTACAATGAGCAGTTCTTC.

The chain recombines TRBV7-3 with TRBJ2-1; possibly TRBD1 for D (8 bases). Germline CDR1 and CDR2: SGHTA and FQGTGA. This CDR3 has 16 residues. Trimming cost V 5 bases and J 4 bases, with 18 bases left between them. The CDR3 nucleotides are TGTGCCAGCAGCCCCCGACAGGGGAGGGGGTACAATGAGCAGTTCTTC. Translated: CASSPRQGRGYNEQFF. Full variable domain (missing parts from reference TRBV7-3 and TRBJ2-1): GAGVSQTPSNKVTEKGKYVELRCDPISGHTALYWYRQSLGQGPEFLIYFQGTGAADDSGLPNDRFFAVRPEGSVSTLKIQRTERGDSAVYLCASSPRQGRGYNEQFFGPGTRLTVL.

This chain uses TRBV28 with TRBJ2-4; 11 bases map to TRBD2. CDR1 and CDR2 from the germline V gene are MDHEN and SYDVKM. Trimming took 7 bases from V and 0 from J; bases not matched to a gene: 20. CDR3 length: 21 amino acids. Here the CDR3 DNA reads TGTGCCAGCACCCCCGGAGGACAATTGGTAGCGGGAGGGCTAGCCAAAAACATTCAGTACTTC. This gives the protein CASTPGGQLVAGGLAKNIQYF.

The chain has TRBV25-1 and TRBJ2-1, with D possibly TRBD2 on 5 matching bases. Trimming removed 3 bases from V and 3 bases from J, with 6 bases in between. Germline V gene data show CDR1 as MGHDK and CDR2 as SYGVNS. This CDR3 is 13 amino acids long. The CDR3 is CASSERDYNEQFF. The CDR3 DNA is TGTGCCAGCAGTGAGAGGGACTACAATGAGCAGTTCTTC.

This rearrangement joins TRBV13 to TRBJ1-2; unclear D gene. This CDR3 spans 15 amino acids. The V and J ends lost 5 bases and 3 bases respectively, with 16 bases between them. Germline loops: CDR1 PRHDT, CDR2 FYEKMQ (reference sequence). This CDR3 reads CASSPRSGPHYGYTF. The DNA of the CDR3 is TGTGCCAGCAGCCCCCGTTCCGGCCCCCACTATGGCTACACCTTC.

The rearrangement joins TRBV10-3 to TRBJ2-4; no clear D gene. The CDR3 runs to 21 residues. V lost 0 bases to trimming and J lost 3 bases, with 27 bases between them. From germline, CDR1 is ENHRY and CDR2 SYGVKD. CDR3 sequence (DNA): TGTGCCATCAGTGAGTCGAAACGGAGTAGAGAACACCCGGCAGGCAAAAACATTCAGTACTTC. Its translation is CAISESKRSREHPAGKNIQYF.

This chain joins TRBV10-1 and TRBJ2-1; no definite D call. The CDR3 contains 15 residues. Germline V gives CDR1 WNHNN, CDR2 SYGVQD (reference sequence). V lost 1 base, J lost 0 bases, and 7 bases lay in between. The CDR3 is CASSEYRSSYNEQFF. The CDR3 DNA reads as TGCGCCAGCAGTGAGTACCGGAGCTCCTACAATGAGCAGTTCTTC.

This sequence joins TRBV10-3 and TRBJ2-5; 8 bases line up with TRBD1. Germline lookup yields CDR1 ENHRY and CDR2 SYGVKD. The length of the CDR3 is 14 residues. J was trimmed by 1 base and V by 4 bases; bases with no gene match: 2. The CDR3 DNA sequence: TGTGCCATCAGTGTTGGACAGGGCCAAGAGACCCAGTACTTC. This gives the protein CAISVGQGQETQYF.

The sample holds many counts of this clone. The chain joins TRBV9 to TRBJ2-3; no clear D. The CDR3 is 13 residues long. Germline V gene data show CDR1 as SGDLS and CDR2 as YYNGEE. Trimming shortened V by 0 bases and J by 6 bases, and 8 bases separated the two germline ends. The CDR3 loop reads CASSVEFVDTQYF. CDR3 bases: TGTGCCAGCAGCGTAGAATTCGTGGATACGCAGTATTTT.

This clone was observed a handful of times. This chain uses TRBV20-1 with TRBJ1-5; D is undetermined. The CDR3 consists of 11 residues. V was pared by 6 bases and J by 5 bases, with 8 bases between. Germline CDR1 DFQATT, CDR2 SNEGSKA (reference sequence). The CDR3: CSASQDQPQHF. The CDR3 DNA follows: TGCAGTGCGTCGCAAGATCAGCCCCAGCATTTT.